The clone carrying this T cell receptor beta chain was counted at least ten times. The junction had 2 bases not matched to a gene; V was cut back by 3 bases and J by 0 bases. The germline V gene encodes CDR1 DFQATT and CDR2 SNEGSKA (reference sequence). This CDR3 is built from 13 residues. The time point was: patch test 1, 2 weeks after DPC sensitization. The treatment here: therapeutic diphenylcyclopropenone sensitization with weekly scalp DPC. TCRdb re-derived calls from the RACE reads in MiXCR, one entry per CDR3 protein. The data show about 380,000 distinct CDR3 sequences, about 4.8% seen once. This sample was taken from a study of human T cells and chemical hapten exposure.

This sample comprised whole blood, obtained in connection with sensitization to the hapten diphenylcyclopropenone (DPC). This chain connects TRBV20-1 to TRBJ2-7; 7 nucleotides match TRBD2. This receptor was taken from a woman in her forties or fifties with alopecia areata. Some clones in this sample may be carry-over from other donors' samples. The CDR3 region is CSARRGSSYEQYF. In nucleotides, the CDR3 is TGCAGTGCTAGGCGCGGGAGCTCCTACGAGCAGTACTTC.